The present T cell receptor beta chain was sequenced within a study of blood T cell repertoires in COVID-19. Study information: The United States, Italy and Spain were the sources of the acute and convalescent COVID-19 samples.

Per the authors' pipeline: By means of reference gene primer amplification, nucleated cell counts were estimated. Only in-frame clones appear in the TCRdb table, and some are missing; sequencing was by immunoSEQ multiplex PCR. V, J and clone size are taken as reported in that table, and D and trimming were inferred from the DNA itself. The sample contains 95,000 to 150,000 clones, around 83% of which appear only once. This study enrolled people aged roughly 18 to 89 from roughly 24 US geographic areas. Germline values: CDR1 SGDLS, CDR2 YYNGEE. This CDR3 contains 12 residues. Trimming cost V 4 bases and J 10 bases, with 12 bases left between them.

The specimen sequenced was PBMCs or T cells enriched from blood (not recorded which). The V call is TRBV9, the J call TRBJ2-1, with a possible D match to TRBD2 (5 bases). This TCR derives from a woman in her 30s who had recovered from COVID-19. CDR3 in amino acids: CASSPLRGEQFF. For the CDR3, the DNA is TGTGCCAGCAGCCCATTGAGAGGGGAGCAGTTCTTC. Together with reference TRBV9 and TRBJ2-1, the CDR3 gives the full variable domain: DSGVTQTPKHLITATGQRVTLRCSPRSGDLSVYWYQQSLDQGLQFLIQYYNGEERAKGNILERFSAQQFPDLHSELNLSSLELGDSALYFCASSPLRGEQFFGPGTRLTVL.